The 15 T cell receptor beta chains presented below share a single source sample, sequenced in a study of cytomegalovirus exposure and HLA in healthy donors. Sequencing used immunoSEQ multiplex PCR; TCRdb keeps in-frame clones, though not all of them. The sample includes more than 110,000 clones, 70% to 90% of them seen just once. The material sequenced was PBMCs. Receptors originate from a man younger than 30 in good health and CMV-seronegative.

This chain uses TRBV10-2 with TRBJ2-7, with TRBD1 matching over 9 bases. The CDR3 loop spans 15 amino acids. The J segment lost 2 bases and the V segment lost 2 bases, leaving 4 bases of the junction unmatched. Germline CDR1 and CDR2: WSHSY and SAAADI. Written as DNA, the CDR3 is TGCGCCAGCAGTGAGCCCGGACAGGGGACCTACGAGCAGTACTTC. Its translation is CASSEPGQGTYEQYF.

The V call is TRBV10-2, the J call TRBJ1-2; D remains unclear. Trimming took 7 bases from V and 5 from J, leaving 17 bases between them. The CDR3 is 14 residues long. Germline assignment: CDR1 WSHSY and CDR2 SAAADI. CDR3 DNA: TGCGCCAGCATCGGGTCTGGTTCGGGTTATGGCTACACCTTC. Residues: CASIGSGSGYGYTF.

This chain uses TRBV19 with TRBJ2-7, with unresolved D. Deletions cut 4 bases from V and 0 bases from J, with 10 bases between. The CDR3 contains 14 residues. Germline CDR1 reads LNHDA; CDR2 reads SQIVND (reference sequence). In nucleotides, the CDR3 is TGTGCCAGTAGTAGGCAGGTGAGCTCCTACGAGCAGTACTTC. Protein: CASSRQVSSYEQYF.

This chain uses TRBV5-1 with TRBJ2-7; 7 bases are shared with TRBD2. Trimming at V came to 5 bases and at J to 3 bases, leaving 8 bases not matched to a gene. Germline CDR1 SGHRS, CDR2 YFSETQ. The CDR3 loop spans 14 amino acids. The chain's CDR3 is CASSGTTVNYEQYF. Written as DNA, the CDR3 is TGCGCCAGCAGTGGGACTACGGTAAACTACGAGCAGTACTTC.

The chain carries TRBV27 and TRBJ1-2, with a weak D call TRBD1 (6 bases). The length of the CDR3 is 13 residues. Trimming shortened V by 3 bases and J by 8 bases, and 13 bases separated the two germline ends. Germline V lookup: CDR1 MNHEY, CDR2 SMNVEV (reference sequence). The CDR3 sequence: CASSFEQGKGYTF. The CDR3 DNA follows: TGTGCCAGCAGTTTCGAACAGGGCAAGGGCTACACCTTC.

The rearrangement joins TRBV6-1 to TRBJ2-7; 7 bases are a match to TRBD1. The germline gives CDR1 MNHNS, CDR2 SASEGT. The CDR3 spans 15 residues. J was trimmed by 8 bases and V by 9 bases; bases with no gene match: 19. This CDR3 is CASSTFLVGQSKQYF. The DNA for the CDR3 is TGTGCCAGTAGTACCTTCCTCGTGGGACAGAGTAAGCAGTACTTC.

This chain uses TRBV23-1 with TRBJ2-7; TRBD1 matches at 7 bases. TRBV23-1 is annotated as an ORF whose role is uncertain. The CDR3 covers 16 residues. V lost 0 bases and J lost 5; bases outside the gene matches: 10. The CDR3 protein is CASSQSPLKGAHEQYF. The CDR3 DNA reads as TGCGCCAGCAGTCAATCGCCCCTGAAGGGGGCTCACGAGCAGTACTTC.

This chain links TRBV6-5 with TRBJ2-1; 7 positions agree with TRBD2. The germline V gene has CDR1 MNHEY and CDR2 SVGAGI. V lost 2 bases and J lost 4; bases outside the gene matches: 2. This CDR3 contains 14 residues. The CDR3 nucleotides read TGTGCCAGCAGTTACGGGGAGGGGTACAATGAGCAGTTCTTC. Translation: CASSYGEGYNEQFF.

With respect to this clone: Its ends do not fully match the called genes, so a read error is possible. The V and J genes are TRBV15 and TRBJ2-3; 9 bases align to TRBD2. Germline V lookup: CDR1 LNHNV, CDR2 YYDKDF (reference sequence). This CDR3 region has 16 residues. CDR3 protein: CATSREAGGSTDTQYF. CDR3 nucleotides: TGTGCCACCAGCCGAGAAGCGGGAGGAAGCACAGATACGCAGTATTTT. Together with reference TRBV15 and TRBJ2-3, the CDR3 gives the full variable domain: DAMVIQNPRYQVTQFGKPVTLSCSQTLNHNVMYWYQQKSSQAPKLLFHYYDKDFNNEADTPDNFQSRRPNTSFCFLDIRSPGLGDTAMYLCATSREAGGSTDTQYFGPGTRLTVL.

The V and J genes are TRBV4-1 and TRBJ2-5; 16 bases are shared with TRBD2. The CDR3 is 18 amino acids. V dropped 3 bases and J dropped 7; count of bases not matched to a gene: 11. Germline CDR1 MGHRA, CDR2 YSYEKL. The CDR3 protein is CASSQGTSGRAGLATQYF. CDR3 coding DNA: TGCGCCAGCAGCCAGGGGACTAGCGGGAGGGCCGGTCTAGCGACCCAGTACTTC.

CDR3 coding DNA: TGCGCCAGCAGCTTACCCCTAGGGGGGGCGAACACTGAAGCTTTCTTT. Amino acid sequence: CASSLPLGGANTEAFF. The chain couples TRBV5-1 to TRBJ1-1, with TRBD1 as a possible D gene (6 bases). V lost 2 bases to trimming and J lost 1 base, with 15 bases between them. The CDR3 spans 16 residues. Germline CDR1 reads SGHRS; CDR2 reads YFSETQ. Full variable domain (rest looked up from reference TRBV5-1 and TRBJ1-1): KAGVTQTPRYLIKTRGQQVTLSCSPISGHRSVSWYQQTPGQGLQFLFEYFSETQRNKGNFPGRFSGRQFSNSRSEMNVSTLELGDSALYLCASSLPLGGANTEAFFGQGTRLTVV.

This chain joins TRBV25-1 and TRBJ1-1; D unclear. Germline values: CDR1 MGHDK, CDR2 SYGVNS. The germline V and J ends were trimmed by 5 bases and 2 bases, with 9 bases remaining between them. CDR3 length: 13 amino acids. This CDR3 is CASSLNRNTEAFF. In DNA form, the CDR3 reads TGTGCCAGCAGTCTAAACCGAAACACTGAAGCTTTCTTT. Using reference TRBV25-1 and TRBJ1-1 for the parts outside the CDR3, the full variable domain is EADIYQTPRYLVIGTGKKITLECSQTMGHDKMYWYQQDPGMELHLIHYSYGVNSTEKGDLSSESTVSRIRTEHFPLTLESARPSHTSQYLCASSLNRNTEAFFGQGTRLTVV.

The chain uses TRBV19 and TRBJ1-6, with D uncertain. Germline assignment: CDR1 LNHDA and CDR2 SQIVND (reference sequence). The CDR3 sequence is 13 residues long. The ends were cut back, 6 bases at V and 7 bases at J, with 10 bases in the middle. CDR3 DNA: TGTGCCAGTAGCATCTGGGAGAATTCACCCCTCCACTTT. Translation: CASSIWENSPLHF.

The chain couples TRBV30 to TRBJ2-1; TRBD2 agrees at 9 bases. Germline CDR1 is GTSNPN and CDR2 is SVGIG (reference sequence). J lost 4 bases, V lost 0 bases, and 4 bases had no gene match. The CDR3 spans 15 residues. In DNA, the CDR3 is TGTGCCTGGAGTGTAGGTAGCGGGAGTTACAATGAGCAGTTCTTC. This gives the protein CAWSVGSGSYNEQFF.

This clone was recorded once. V and J are TRBV27 and TRBJ2-7, with a tentative D call TRBD2 (6 bases). The CDR3 loop spans 15 amino acids. V gave up 8 bases and J gave up 0 bases, with 17 bases separating them. From germline, CDR1 is MNHEY and CDR2 SMNVEV (reference sequence). The CDR3 is CASSLSGVISYEQYF. The CDR3 DNA reads as TGTGCCAGCTCTTTGTCGGGGGTGATCTCCTACGAGCAGTACTTC.